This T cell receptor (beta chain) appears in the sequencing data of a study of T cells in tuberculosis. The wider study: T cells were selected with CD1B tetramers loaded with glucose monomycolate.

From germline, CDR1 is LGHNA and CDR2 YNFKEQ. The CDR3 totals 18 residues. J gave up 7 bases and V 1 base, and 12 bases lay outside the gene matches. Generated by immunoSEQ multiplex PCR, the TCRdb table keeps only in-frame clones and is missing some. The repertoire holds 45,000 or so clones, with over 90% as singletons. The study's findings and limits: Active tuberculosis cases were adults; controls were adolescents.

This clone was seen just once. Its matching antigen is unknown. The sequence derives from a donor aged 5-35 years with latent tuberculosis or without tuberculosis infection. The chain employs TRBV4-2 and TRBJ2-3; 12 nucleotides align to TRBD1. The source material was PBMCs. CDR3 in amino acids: CASSQAPSGTGGINTQYF. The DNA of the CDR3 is TGTGCCAGCAGCCAAGCTCCTTCCGGGACAGGGGGCATCAATACGCAGTATTTT.